This T cell receptor (beta chain) is from a study of molecular identifiers for immune sequencing clone quantification. General study points: Clone sizes that are highly expanded could be underestimated when identical TCR molecules share a barcode. Investigators reportedly could detect spiked Jurkat TCR RNA from one cell among 950,000 or so naive cells.

A word on this clonotype: Its antigen is not identified. Just one base apart from a much larger clone, this may be a read error.

TCRdb analysed the PCR reads with MiXCR anew, one entry per CDR3 protein. The repertoire has 400,000 to 600,000 distinct CDR3 sequences, about 25% of them found once; the top ten carry roughly 0.77%. Per the germline V gene, CDR1 is SGDLS and CDR2 is YYNGEE. After removal of 2 bases from V and 3 bases from J, the junction contained 16 bases not matched to a gene. The CDR3 loop spans 19 amino acids. Every naive CD8 library was made from between about 17,000 and 1,100,000 sorted cells with 10%, 30% or 50% RNA. A CD8+CD4-CCR7+CD45RA+ phenotype served as the sorting definition for naive CD8 T cells. This clonotype was sampled from a human donor in good health. Some libraries in this study had Jurkat cell RNA spiked in. Input material: naive CD8+ T cells from blood, with Jurkat cell RNA spiked in. As for subset: FACS-sorted CD8+CD4-CCR7+CD45RA+ naive T cells. This chain connects TRBV9 to TRBJ2-2; 7 nucleotides line up with TRBD2. The CDR3 DNA is TGTGCCAGCAGCGTCAACCTCCGGGAGGAAACACTGGACACCGGGGAGCTGTTTTTT. Translating gives CASSVNLREETLDTGELFF. The variable domain in full, with the rest retrieved from reference TRBV9 and TRBJ2-2, is DSGVTQTPKHLITATGQRVTLRCSPRSGDLSVYWYQQSLDQGLQFLIQYYNGEERAKGNILERFSAQQFPDLHSELNLSSLELGDSALYFCASSVNLREETLDTGELFFGEGSRLTVL.